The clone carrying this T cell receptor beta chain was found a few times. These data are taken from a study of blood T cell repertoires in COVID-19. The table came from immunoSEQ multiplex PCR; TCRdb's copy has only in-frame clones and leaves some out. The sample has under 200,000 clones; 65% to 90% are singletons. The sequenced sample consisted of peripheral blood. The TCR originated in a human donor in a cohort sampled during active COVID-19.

The CDR3 spells CASTQNRASNQPQHF. In DNA form, the CDR3 reads TGTGCCAGCACTCAGAACAGGGCTAGCAATCAGCCCCAGCATTTT. The chain uses TRBV6-5 and TRBJ1-5; a weak D match, TRBD1 (6 bases). Germline V gene data show CDR1 as MNHEY and CDR2 as SVGAGI. The CDR3 consists of 15 residues. Trimming stripped 7 bases from V and 0 bases from J, with 13 bases between.